These T cell receptor beta chains were read from a single sample in a study of blood T cell repertoires in COVID-19. Generated by immunoSEQ multiplex PCR, the TCRdb table keeps only in-frame clones and is missing some. The repertoire holds tens of thousands of clones, with just under 80% as singletons. Source material: peripheral blood. The receptors stem from a man aged 55 to 70 with acute or convalescent COVID-19. Each CDR3 is given with its conserved first and last residue. A D gene is named only where the DNA matches it firmly. The size entry is marked missing in some rows and otherwise reads once, few, many or a size class.

TRBV10-1	.	TRBJ2-5	.	CASSASTGRQETQYF	TGCGCCAGCAGTGCGTCGACAGGGAGGCAAGAGACCCAGTACTTC
TRBV7-2	.	TRBJ2-5	.	CASSLGGSQETQYF	TGTGCCAGCAGCTTAGGCGGCAGCCAAGAGACCCAGTACTTC
TRBV19	TRBD2	TRBJ2-2	.	CASSIGLASGELFF	TGTGCCAGTAGTATAGGACTAGCCTCCGGGGAGCTGTTTTTT
TRBV7-2	.	TRBJ2-2	.	CASSLGLANTGELFF	TGTGCCAGCAGCTTAGGACTAGCGAACACCGGGGAGCTGTTTTTT
TRBV27	.	TRBJ2-7	.	CASSLSEHYEQYF	TGTGCCAGCAGTTTATCAGAACACTACGAGCAGTACTTC
TRBV7-9	TRBD1	TRBJ2-7	once	CASSYRGMDEQYF	TGTGCCAGCAGTTACAGGGGTATGGACGAGCAGTACTTC
TRBV24-1	TRBD1	TRBJ2-2	.	CATRDRGVAGELFF	TGTGCCACCAGGGACAGGGGAGTCGCCGGGGAGCTGTTTTTT
TRBV7-9	TRBD2	TRBJ2-5	.	CASSLGGREETQYF	TGTGCCAGCAGCTTAGGCGGGAGGGAAGAGACCCAGTACTTC
TRBV5-1	TRBD1	TRBJ1-2	once	CASSTGTGKSGYTF	TGCGCCAGCAGCACGGGGACAGGGAAAAGCGGCTACACCTTC
TRBV11-2	.	TRBJ2-5	.	CASSLGGRVQETQYF	TGTGCCAGCAGCTTAGGTGGCAGGGTTCAAGAGACCCAGTACTTC
TRBV11-2	.	TRBJ1-1	few	CASSLATGNTEAFF	TGTGCCAGCAGCTTAGCTACGGGAAACACTGAAGCTTTCTTT
TRBV3-1/TRBV3-2	.	TRBJ2-3	few	CASSSSVTDTQYF	TGTGCCAGCAGCTCTAGCGTTACAGATACGCAGTATTTT
TRBV6-5	TRBD2	TRBJ2-7	.	CASSTTGTSGYEQYF	TGTGCCAGCAGTACAACCGGGACTAGCGGCTACGAGCAGTACTTC
TRBV11-3	TRBD2	TRBJ2-7	.	CASSSRLTSGGTYEQYF	TGTGCCAGCAGCTCTCGACTTACTAGCGGGGGAACCTACGAGCAGTACTTC
TRBV6-2/TRBV6-3	TRBD1	TRBJ2-3	.	CASIPGGKGDTQYF	TGTGCCAGCATCCCAGGGGGCAAAGGAGATACGCAGTATTTT
TRBV27	TRBD2	TRBJ2-3	.	CASSEGLVSTDTQYF	TGTGCCAGCAGCGAAGGACTAGTCTCCACAGATACGCAGTATTTT
TRBV7-9	.	TRBJ1-6	few	CASSRGGQDSPLHF	TGTGCCAGCAGCCGAGGCGGGCAGGATTCACCCCTCCACTTT
TRBV10-3	TRBD1	TRBJ2-7	few	CAISSGTGDDEQYF	TGTGCCATCAGCTCCGGGACAGGGGACGACGAGCAGTACTTC
TRBV19	TRBD2	TRBJ2-1	.	CASSPGTSGIIFPEYNEQFF	TGTGCCAGTAGTCCGGGGACTAGCGGGATCATTTTCCCTGAATACAATGAGCAGTTCTTC
TRBV6-1	.	TRBJ1-6	.	CASSEAGGPMNSPLHF	TGTGCCAGCAGTGAAGCTGGTGGGCCCATGAATTCACCCCTCCACTTT
TRBV6-5	.	TRBJ2-3	.	CASRDKGRDTQYF	TGTGCCAGCAGAGACAAAGGGAGAGATACGCAGTATTTT
TRBV9	TRBD1	TRBJ1-5	.	CASSAGGGSNQPQHF	TGTGCCAGCAGCGCAGGGGGAGGAAGCAATCAGCCCCAGCATTTT
TRBV21-1	.	TRBJ2-7	.	CASSKVEVAWSYEQYF	TGTGCCAGCAGCAAAGTTGAGGTAGCGTGGTCCTACGAGCAGTACTTC
TRBV5-1	TRBD1	TRBJ1-1	.	CASRDRDNTEAFF	TGCGCCAGCAGAGACAGGGATAACACTGAAGCTTTCTTT
TRBV5-5	.	TRBJ1-5	.	CASSLLQGASNQPQHF	TGTGCCAGCAGCTTGCTGCAAGGGGCCAGCAATCAGCCCCAGCATTTT
TRBV19	.	TRBJ2-5	.	CASSTTGMETQYF	TGTGCCAGTAGTACGACAGGTATGGAGACCCAGTACTTC
TRBV7-2	TRBD1	TRBJ2-2	.	CASSPRSGTGGTGELFF	TGTGCCAGCAGCCCTCGGAGTGGGACAGGGGGTACCGGGGAGCTGTTTTTT
TRBV18	.	TRBJ2-7	once	CASSATGTPISYEQYF	TGTGCCAGCTCAGCAACCGGGACACCAATCTCCTACGAGCAGTACTTC
TRBV25-1	.	TRBJ1-6	.	CASRDMYNSPLHF	TGTGCCAGCCGGGACATGTATAATTCACCCCTCCACTTT
TRBV10-3	.	TRBJ1-3	.	CAISDDGGSGNTIYF	TGTGCCATCAGTGATGACGGAGGCTCTGGAAACACCATATATTTT
TRBV7-2	.	TRBJ2-6	.	CASSLVGQGSGANVLTF	TGTGCCAGCAGCTTAGTAGGCCAGGGGTCTGGGGCCAACGTCCTGACTTTC
TRBV21-1	.	TRBJ1-2	once	CASSKEAQNYGYTF	TGTGCCAGCAGCAAAGAAGCGCAGAACTATGGCTACACCTTC
TRBV19	TRBD2	TRBJ2-1	.	CASSKRSGLPHHNEQFF	TGTGCCAGTAGTAAACGATCGGGACTACCCCACCACAATGAGCAGTTCTTC
TRBV20-1	.	TRBJ1-5	.	CSASTGNQPQHF	TGCAGTGCTAGTACCGGGAACCAGCCCCAGCATTTT
TRBV6-5	TRBD2	TRBJ2-5	.	CASSYSGRALETQYF	TGTGCCAGCAGTTATAGCGGGAGGGCCCTTGAGACCCAGTACTTC
TRBV29-1	.	TRBJ2-3	.	CSVDRGTDTQYF	TGCAGCGTTGATCGGGGCACAGATACGCAGTATTTT
TRBV12-3/TRBV12-4	.	TRBJ2-2	.	CASSTLRGGELFF	TGTGCCAGCAGTACTTTGCGGGGCGGGGAGCTGTTTTTT
TRBV11-3	.	TRBJ2-3	.	CASSSPAGTSTDTQYF	TGTGCCAGCAGCTCGCCAGCGGGTACTAGCACAGATACGCAGTATTTT
TRBV7-2	.	TRBJ2-4	.	CASSPSGALAKNIQYF	TGTGCCAGCAGCCCCTCTGGAGCATTAGCCAAAAACATTCAGTACTTC
TRBV6-5	TRBD1	TRBJ2-3	.	CASSLDRVSSDTQYF	TGTGCCAGCAGTCTGGACAGGGTGAGCTCAGATACGCAGTATTTT
TRBV19	.	TRBJ2-7	.	CASSTLTGMGTYEQYF	TGTGCCAGTAGTACCCTCACAGGGATGGGGACCTACGAGCAGTACTTC